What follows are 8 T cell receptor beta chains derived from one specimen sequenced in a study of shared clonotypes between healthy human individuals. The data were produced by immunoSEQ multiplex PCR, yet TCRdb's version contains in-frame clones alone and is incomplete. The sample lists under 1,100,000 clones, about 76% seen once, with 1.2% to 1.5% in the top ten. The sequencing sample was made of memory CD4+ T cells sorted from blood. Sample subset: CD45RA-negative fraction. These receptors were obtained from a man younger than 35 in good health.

This CDR3 is CAWSQPRSSYEQYF. CDR3 nucleotides: TGTGCCTGGAGTCAACCGCGGAGCTCCTACGAGCAGTACTTC. The chain links TRBV30 to TRBJ2-7; D uncertain. CDR3 length equals 14 residues. In germline, CDR1 is GTSNPN, CDR2 SVGIG (reference sequence). Trimming cost V 2 bases and J 0 bases, with 11 bases left between them.

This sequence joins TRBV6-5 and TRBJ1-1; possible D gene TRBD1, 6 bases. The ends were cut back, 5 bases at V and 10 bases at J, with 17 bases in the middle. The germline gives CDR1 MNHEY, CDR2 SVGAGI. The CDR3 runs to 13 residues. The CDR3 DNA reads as TGTGCCAGCAGTCCTACCGGACAGTTCATAGCTTTCTTT. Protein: CASSPTGQFIAFF.

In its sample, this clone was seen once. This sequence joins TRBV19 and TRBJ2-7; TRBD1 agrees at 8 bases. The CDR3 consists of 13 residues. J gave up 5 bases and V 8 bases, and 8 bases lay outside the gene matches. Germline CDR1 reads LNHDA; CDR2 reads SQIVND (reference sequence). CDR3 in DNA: TGTGCCAGTCGGGGAACAGGGGGGCACGAGCAGTACTTC. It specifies CASRGTGGHEQYF.

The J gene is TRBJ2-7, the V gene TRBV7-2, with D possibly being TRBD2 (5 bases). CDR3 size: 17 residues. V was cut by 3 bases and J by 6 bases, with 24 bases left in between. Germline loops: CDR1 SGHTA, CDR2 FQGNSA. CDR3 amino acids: CASSFGALAAALGEQYF. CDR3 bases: TGTGCCAGCAGCTTCGGCGCCCTAGCTGCGGCCCTAGGCGAGCAGTACTTC.

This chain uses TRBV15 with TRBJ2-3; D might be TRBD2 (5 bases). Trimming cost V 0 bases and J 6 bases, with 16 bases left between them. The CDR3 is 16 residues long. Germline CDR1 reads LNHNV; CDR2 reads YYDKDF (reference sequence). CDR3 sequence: CATSRDLVSPGDTQYF. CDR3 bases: TGTGCCACCAGCAGAGATTTAGTATCCCCGGGGGATACGCAGTATTTT.

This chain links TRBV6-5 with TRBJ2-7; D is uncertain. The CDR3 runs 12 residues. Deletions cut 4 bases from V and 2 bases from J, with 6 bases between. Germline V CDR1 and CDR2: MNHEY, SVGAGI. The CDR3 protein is CASSSQPYEQYF. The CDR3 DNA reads TGTGCCAGCAGTTCCCAGCCCTACGAGCAGTACTTC.

This chain's CDR3 is CASSLSGGSFNEQFF. The CDR3 DNA reads TGTGCCAGCAGCTTAAGCGGCGGGAGTTTCAATGAGCAGTTCTTC. V is TRBV7-9 and J is TRBJ2-1, with 7 bases aligning to TRBD2. The ends lost 2 bases at V and 6 bases at J; junction bases unmatched: 7. The CDR3 length is 15 residues. Germline CDR1 is SEHNR and CDR2 is FQNEAQ (reference sequence).

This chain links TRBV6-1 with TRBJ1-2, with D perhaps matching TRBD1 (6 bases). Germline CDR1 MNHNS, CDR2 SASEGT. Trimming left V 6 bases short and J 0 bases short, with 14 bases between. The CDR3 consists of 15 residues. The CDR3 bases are TGTGCCAGCAGCCCCGGACAGTCGTCTAACTATGGCTACACCTTC. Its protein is CASSPGQSSNYGYTF.